The 15 T cell receptor beta chains below come from one sample, sequenced in a study of blood T cell repertoires in COVID-19. Produced via immunoSEQ multiplex PCR; TCRdb's table is partial and in-frame only. The sample shows 150,000 to 200,000 clones, about 81% of them seen only once. Sequencing used peripheral blood. Receptors were obtained from a woman older than 75 with COVID-19, enrolled during active disease.

J is TRBJ2-7 and V is TRBV10-3, with 9 bases lining up with TRBD1. With V trimmed by 4 bases and J by 7 bases, 8 bases remained unmatched. Germline CDR1 ENHRY, CDR2 SYGVKD. The CDR3 runs 14 residues. The CDR3: CAISVRDREGEQYF. The CDR3 region has the DNA TGTGCCATCAGTGTGCGGGACAGGGAGGGTGAGCAGTACTTC.

The rearrangement uses TRBV7-9 and TRBJ1-1; possible D gene TRBD1, 6 bases. Germline V gene sequence: CDR1 SEHNR, CDR2 FQNEAQ (reference sequence). V lost 3 bases, J lost 4 bases, and 12 bases lay in between. The CDR3 contains 14 residues. CDR3 in DNA: TGTGCCAGCAGCTTTCCGGGACACATCACTGAAGCTTTCTTT. This gives the protein CASSFPGHITEAFF.

This clone has a single count. This rearrangement joins TRBV5-5 to TRBJ1-4; D is ambiguous. From germline, CDR1 is SGHKS and CDR2 YYEKEE (reference sequence). The CDR3 totals 15 residues. Trimming removed 5 bases at V and 4 bases at J, with 15 bases between. Written as DNA, the CDR3 is TGTGCCAGCAGTCGGGATGGGAGGTTTAATGAAAAACTGTTTTTT. It translates to CASSRDGRFNEKLFF. Together with reference TRBV5-5 and TRBJ1-4, the CDR3 gives the full variable domain: DAGVTQSPTHLIKTRGQQVTLRCSPISGHKSVSWYQQVLGQGPQFIFQYYEKEERGRGNFPDRFSARQFPNYSSELNVNALLLGDSALYLCASSRDGRFNEKLFFGSGTQLSVL.

The chain employs TRBV4-3 and TRBJ2-1; D possibly corresponds to TRBD1 (6 bases). The CDR3 is made up of 15 amino acids. V was shortened by 2 bases and J by 7 bases, with 15 bases between the two germline ends. CDR1 LGHNA and CDR2 YSLEER come from the germline V gene. The CDR3 DNA sequence: TGCGCCAGCAGCCAATCCAACAGGGTTGGAAATGAGCAGTTCTTC. Translation: CASSQSNRVGNEQFF.

The chain links TRBV19 to TRBJ2-1; D might be TRBD1 (5 bases). The V and J ends lost 4 bases and 10 bases respectively, with 14 bases between them. This CDR3 contains 13 residues. Germline CDR1 is LNHDA and CDR2 is SQIVND (reference sequence). CDR3 DNA sequence: TGTGCCAGTAGTACTCAGGGTTCCGGGGAGCAGTTCTTC. This sequence encodes CASSTQGSGEQFF.

CDR3 DNA sequence: TGCGCCAGCAGCTTCGGCAGCATGGGCCTAACGAACACTGAAGCTTTCTTT. Its protein is CASSFGSMGLTNTEAFF. The chain joins TRBV5-1 to TRBJ1-1; D remains unclear. The CDR3 loop spans 17 amino acids. Trimming pared 2 bases from V and 1 base from J, leaving 18 bases between. Germline lookup yields CDR1 SGHRS and CDR2 YFSETQ.

CDR3 DNA sequence: TGTGCCAGTAGTATGTCGGGAGGGGGACAGGGCGCTTATGGCTACACCTTC. Protein sequence: CASSMSGGGQGAYGYTF. The chain is built from TRBV19 and TRBJ1-2; 9 nucleotides match TRBD1. This CDR3 is built from 17 residues. The germline gives CDR1 LNHDA, CDR2 SQIVND (reference sequence). Unmatched junction bases numbered 13, after V lost 3 bases and J lost 5 bases.

The genes are TRBV5-6 and TRBJ2-4; maybe TRBD1 (6 bases). The ends were cut back, 3 bases at V and 0 bases at J, with 7 bases in the middle. The germline V gene encodes CDR1 SGHDT and CDR2 YYEEEE. The CDR3 length is 14 residues. CDR3 in amino acids: CASSSGVAKNIQYF. CDR3 sequence (DNA): TGTGCCAGCAGCTCAGGGGTAGCCAAAAACATTCAGTACTTC.

This CDR3 is CASRSGLRQFF. The CDR3 DNA reads as TGTGCCAGCAGATCGGGACTAAGGCAGTTCTTC. The chain recombines TRBV2 with TRBJ2-1; 7 bases align to TRBD2. The germline CDR1 and CDR2 sequences are SNHLY and FYNNEI. The CDR3 has 11 residues. Trimming took 6 bases from V and 12 from J; bases not matched to a gene: 5.

The DNA of the CDR3 is TGTGCCAGCAGCTTCAGCGGGGGCAATCAGCCCCAGCATTTT. It yields the protein CASSFSGGNQPQHF. The J gene is TRBJ1-5, the V gene TRBV7-2; D remains unclear. Trimming shortened V by 3 bases and J by 2 bases, and 8 bases separated the two germline ends. The CDR3 contains 14 residues. The germline V gene encodes CDR1 SGHTA and CDR2 FQGNSA.

V is TRBV29-1 and J is TRBJ2-3, with TRBD1 as a possible D gene (5 bases). CDR3 length equals 13 residues. The germline V gene has CDR1 SQVTM and CDR2 ANQGSEA. The V end was cut by 3 bases, the J end by 4 bases, with 11 bases between. The DNA of the CDR3 is TGCAGCGTTGAGTCTCAGGGCTCAGATACGCAGTATTTT. Translating it yields CSVESQGSDTQYF.

The chain has TRBV11-2 and TRBJ2-7, with D hard to call. The V gene's germline CDR1 is SGHAT and CDR2 FQNNGV. The V end lost 5 bases, the J end lost 6 bases, and 17 bases lay between the germline ends. This CDR3 spans 14 amino acids. CDR3 DNA: TGTGCCAGCAGCCTGGCGATGCAAACGGGCGAGCAGTACTTC. This gives the protein CASSLAMQTGEQYF.

The rearrangement uses TRBV29-1 and TRBJ2-7; possible D gene TRBD1, 6 bases. Trimming stripped 0 bases from V and 5 bases from J, with 11 bases between. Looked up from germline, CDR1 is SQVTM and CDR2 is ANQGSEA. The CDR3 totals 13 residues. The CDR3 is CSVEEGSGDEQYF. CDR3 bases: TGCAGCGTTGAAGAGGGCTCAGGGGACGAGCAGTACTTC.

The V call is TRBV11-2, the J call TRBJ2-5, with 10 bases lining up with TRBD2. V shed 1 base and J 0 bases; nucleotides not matched to a gene: 2. The CDR3 runs 16 residues. CDR1 and CDR2 from the germline V gene are SGHAT and FQNNGV. The CDR3 here is CASSLGTSGYQETQYF. The CDR3, as DNA: TGTGCCAGCAGCTTAGGGACTAGCGGCTACCAAGAGACCCAGTACTTC.

This rearrangement joins TRBV6-5 to TRBJ2-1; TRBD2 agrees at 14 bases. Trimming at V came to 6 bases and at J to 2 bases, leaving 0 bases not matched to a gene. The germline V gene encodes CDR1 MNHEY and CDR2 SVGAGI. The CDR3 covers 15 residues. The DNA of the CDR3 is TGTGCCAGCAGGACTAGCGGGGGGGCCTACAATGAGCAGTTCTTC. Protein: CASRTSGGAYNEQFF.